This T cell receptor beta chain was identified during a study of cytomegalovirus exposure and HLA in healthy donors. Trimming stripped 5 bases from V and 0 bases from J, with 11 bases between. Germline CDR1 is SNHLY and CDR2 is FYNNEI. The length of the CDR3 is 15 residues. The PCR contained 60 Vbeta and 13 Jbeta primers. This table comes from immunoSEQ multiplex PCR, and its TCRdb copy is limited to in-frame clones, with some not included. The data show 150,000 to 180,000 clones, 60% to 85% seen once. Sequencing input: PBMCs. The rearrangement joins TRBV2 to TRBJ1-5, with a possible D match to TRBD1 (5 bases). The sequence derives from a woman aged 40 to 50 in good health and CMV-seronegative. CDR3 sequence reads: CASSSQGPSNQPQHF. CDR3 DNA: TGTGCCAGCAGTTCTCAGGGTCCTAGCAATCAGCCCCAGCATTTT.